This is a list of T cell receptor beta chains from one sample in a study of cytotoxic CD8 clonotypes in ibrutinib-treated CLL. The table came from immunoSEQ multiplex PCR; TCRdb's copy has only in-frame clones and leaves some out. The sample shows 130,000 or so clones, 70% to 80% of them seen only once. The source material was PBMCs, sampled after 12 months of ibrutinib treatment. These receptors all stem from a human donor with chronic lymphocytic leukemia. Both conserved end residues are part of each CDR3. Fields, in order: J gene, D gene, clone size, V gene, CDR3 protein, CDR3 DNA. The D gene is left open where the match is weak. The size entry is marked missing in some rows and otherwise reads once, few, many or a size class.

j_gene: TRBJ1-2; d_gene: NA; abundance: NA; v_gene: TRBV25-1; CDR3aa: CASSEEGKYNYGYTF; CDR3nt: TGTGCCAGCAGTGAAGAGGGGAAGTATAACTATGGCTACACCTTC
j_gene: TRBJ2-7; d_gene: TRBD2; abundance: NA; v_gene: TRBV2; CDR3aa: CASTAGLAGAGYEQYF; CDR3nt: TGTGCCAGCACGGCAGGACTAGCGGGAGCAGGCTACGAGCAGTACTTC
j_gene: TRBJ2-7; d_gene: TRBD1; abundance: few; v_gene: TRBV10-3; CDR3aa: CAISQPGQGASEQYF; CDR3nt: TGTGCCATCAGTCAACCGGGACAGGGGGCATCCGAGCAGTACTTC
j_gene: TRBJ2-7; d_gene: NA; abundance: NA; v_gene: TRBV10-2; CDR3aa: CASSDGGSYEQYF; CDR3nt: TGCGCCAGCAGTGATGGCGGTTCCTACGAGCAGTACTTC
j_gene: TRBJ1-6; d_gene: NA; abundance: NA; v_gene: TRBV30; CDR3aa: CAWSVLEGHNSPLHF; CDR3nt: TGTGCCTGGAGTGTACTCGAGGGCCATAATTCACCCCTCCACTTT
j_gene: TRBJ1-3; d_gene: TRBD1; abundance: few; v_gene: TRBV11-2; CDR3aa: CASSPGTGGGNTIYF; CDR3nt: TGTGCCAGCAGCCCTGGGACAGGGGGCGGGAACACCATATATTTT
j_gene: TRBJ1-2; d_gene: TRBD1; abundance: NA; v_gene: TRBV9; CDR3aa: CASSVAGDRNYGYTF; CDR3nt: TGTGCCAGCAGCGTAGCTGGGGACAGAAACTATGGCTACACCTTC
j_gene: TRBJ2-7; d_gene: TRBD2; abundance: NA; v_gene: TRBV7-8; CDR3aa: CASSGSGGPYEQYF; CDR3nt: TGTGCCAGCAGCGGTAGCGGGGGGCCATACGAGCAGTACTTC
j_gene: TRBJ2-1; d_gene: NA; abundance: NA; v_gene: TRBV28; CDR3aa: CASGLQGQGLHEQFF; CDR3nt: TGTGCCAGCGGGCTCCAGGGGCAGGGGTTGCATGAGCAGTTCTTC
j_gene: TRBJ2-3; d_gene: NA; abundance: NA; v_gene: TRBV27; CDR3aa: CASSFTAGEGTQYF; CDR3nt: TGTGCCAGCAGTTTTACAGCAGGAGAGGGTACGCAGTATTTT
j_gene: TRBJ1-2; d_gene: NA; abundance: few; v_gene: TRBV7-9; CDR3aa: CASSLVSHGYTF; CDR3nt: TGTGCCAGCAGCTTAGTCTCTCATGGCTACACCTTC
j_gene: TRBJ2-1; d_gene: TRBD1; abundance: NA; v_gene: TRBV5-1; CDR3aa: CASRTGQGVEQFF; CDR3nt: TGCGCCAGCAGAACGGGACAGGGCGTTGAGCAGTTCTTC
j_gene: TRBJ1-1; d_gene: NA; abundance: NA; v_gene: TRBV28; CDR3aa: CASKQGGYMNTEAFF; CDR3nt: TGTGCCAGCAAGCAGGGAGGTTACATGAACACTGAAGCTTTCTTT
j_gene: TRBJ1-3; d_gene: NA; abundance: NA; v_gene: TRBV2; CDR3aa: CASSEVGWTGNTIYF; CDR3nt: TGTGCCAGCAGTGAAGTAGGATGGACTGGAAACACCATATATTTT
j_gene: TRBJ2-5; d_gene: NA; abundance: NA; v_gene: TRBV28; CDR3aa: CASRGSQETQYF; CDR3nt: TGTGCCAGCAGAGGGAGCCAAGAGACCCAGTACTTC
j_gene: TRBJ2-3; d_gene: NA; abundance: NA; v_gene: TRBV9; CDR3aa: CASSVEPKDTQYF; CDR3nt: TGTGCCAGCAGCGTAGAACCAAAAGATACGCAGTATTTT
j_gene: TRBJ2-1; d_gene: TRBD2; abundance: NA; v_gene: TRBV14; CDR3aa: CASSQDSLAVDLNEQFF; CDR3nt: TGTGCCAGCAGCCAAGATTCCCTAGCGGTGGACCTCAATGAGCAGTTCTTC